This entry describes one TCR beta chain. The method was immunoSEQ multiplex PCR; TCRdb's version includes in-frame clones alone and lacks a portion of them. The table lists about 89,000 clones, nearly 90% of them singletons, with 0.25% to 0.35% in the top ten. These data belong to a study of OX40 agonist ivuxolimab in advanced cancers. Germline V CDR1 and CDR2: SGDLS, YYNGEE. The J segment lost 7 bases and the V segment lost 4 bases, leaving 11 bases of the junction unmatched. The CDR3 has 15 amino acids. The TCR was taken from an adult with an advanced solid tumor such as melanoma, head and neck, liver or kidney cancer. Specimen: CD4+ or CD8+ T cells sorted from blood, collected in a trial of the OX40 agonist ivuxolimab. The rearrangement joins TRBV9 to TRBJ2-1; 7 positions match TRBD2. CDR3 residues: CASSSTSWGGNEQFF. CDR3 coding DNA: TGTGCCAGCAGCTCGACTAGCTGGGGGGGGAATGAGCAGTTCTTC.